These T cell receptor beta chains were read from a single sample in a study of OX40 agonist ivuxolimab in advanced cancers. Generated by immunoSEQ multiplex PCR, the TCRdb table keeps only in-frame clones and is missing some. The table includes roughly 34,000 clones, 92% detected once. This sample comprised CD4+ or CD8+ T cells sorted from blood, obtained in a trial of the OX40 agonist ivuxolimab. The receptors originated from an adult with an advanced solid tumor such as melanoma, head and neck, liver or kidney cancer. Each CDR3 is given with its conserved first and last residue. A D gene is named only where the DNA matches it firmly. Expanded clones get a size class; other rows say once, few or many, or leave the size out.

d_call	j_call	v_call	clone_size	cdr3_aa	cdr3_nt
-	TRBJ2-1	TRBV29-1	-	CSVEESGAGYNEQFF	TGCAGCGTTGAAGAATCAGGGGCGGGGTACAATGAGCAGTTCTTC
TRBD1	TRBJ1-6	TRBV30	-	CAWSEGAWSSYNSPLHF	TGTGCCTGGAGTGAGGGGGCTTGGAGCTCCTATAATTCACCCCTCCACTTT
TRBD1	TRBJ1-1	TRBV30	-	CAWSVQGMNTEAFF	TGTGCCTGGAGTGTACAGGGGATGAACACTGAAGCTTTCTTT
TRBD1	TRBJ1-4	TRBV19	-	CASSRQGSTNEKLFF	TGTGCCAGTAGTCGACAGGGATCCACTAATGAAAAACTGTTTTTT
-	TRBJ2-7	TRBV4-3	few	CASSQDRAVTYEQYF	TGCGCCAGCAGCCAAGATCGGGCAGTTACCTACGAGCAGTACTTC
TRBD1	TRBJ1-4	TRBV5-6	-	CASSRPQTGSVEKLFF	TGTGCCAGCAGCCGCCCTCAGACAGGGAGTGTTGAAAAACTGTTTTTT
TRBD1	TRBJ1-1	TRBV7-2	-	CASSDRVGGTEAFF	TGTGCCAGCAGCGACAGGGTTGGGGGCACTGAAGCTTTCTTT
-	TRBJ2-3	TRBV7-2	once	CASSPLGAPRMYF	TGTGCCAGCAGCCCACTAGGGGCCCCTCGTATGTATTTT
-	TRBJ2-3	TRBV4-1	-	CASSQDKSQGRTDTQYF	TGCGCCAGCAGCCAAGATAAATCTCAGGGTCGGACAGATACGCAGTATTTT
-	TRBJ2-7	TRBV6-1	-	CASAGPTYEQYF	TGTGCCAGCGCCGGGCCTACCTACGAGCAGTACTTC
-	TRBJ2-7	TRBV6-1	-	CASSTGSSYEQYF	TGTGCCAGCAGTACAGGGAGCTCCTACGAGCAGTACTTC
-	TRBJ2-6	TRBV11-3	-	CASSLGGDGANVLTF	TGTGCCAGCAGCTTAGGAGGGGATGGGGCCAACGTCCTGACTTTC
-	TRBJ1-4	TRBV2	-	CASSFGDEKLFF	TGTGCCAGCAGTTTTGGGGACGAAAAACTGTTTTTT
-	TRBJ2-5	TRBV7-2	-	CASSFLSGQETQYF	TGTGCCAGCAGCTTCCTCAGCGGGCAAGAGACCCAGTACTTC
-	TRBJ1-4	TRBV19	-	CASSPQRDVEGEKLFF	TGTGCCAGTAGCCCCCAACGGGACGTAGAGGGCGAAAAACTGTTTTTT
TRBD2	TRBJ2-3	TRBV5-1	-	CASSTGLAADTQYF	TGCGCCAGCAGCACGGGACTAGCGGCAGATACGCAGTATTTT
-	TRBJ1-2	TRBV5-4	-	CASSLGGYGYTF	TGTGCCAGCAGCTTGGGAGGCTATGGCTACACCTTC